This TCR beta chain emerged from a study of blood T cell repertoires in COVID-19. On the study more broadly: COVID-19 samples, acute and convalescent, were from the United States, Italy and Spain.

Enrolled during active infection, Seattle patients were then followed longitudinally. Assay: immunoSEQ multiplex PCR; the TCRdb copy retains only in-frame clones and omits some. The repertoire holds approximately 100,000 clones, with about 90% as singletons. V gave up 3 bases and J gave up 4 bases, with 10 bases separating them. This CDR3 spans 13 amino acids. The germline gives CDR1 SGHRS, CDR2 YFSETQ. This chain joins TRBV5-1 and TRBJ2-5; D may be TRBD2 (6 bases). The receptor comes from a human donor with COVID-19, enrolled during active disease. The donor label of this sample is uncertain. Sequencing was carried out using peripheral blood. The CDR3 bases are TGCGCCAGCAGCTCGGCTAGCGTAGAGACCCAGTACTTC. Translation: CASSSASVETQYF.